Below are 27 T cell receptor beta chains sequenced from a single sample in a study of identical twins. One entry per CDR3 protein, called by TCRdb with MiXCR from the 5' RACE reads. The sample lists 750,000 to 950,000 distinct CDR3 sequences, 9% to 15% occurring once. This same sample was also taken into another study, of yellow fever vaccine responses in identical twins.

The sample taken for sequencing was PBMCs. These TCRs come from a woman between 18 and 30 years old in good health.

V is TRBV27 and J is TRBJ1-5; weak D call: TRBD1 (6 bases). The CDR3 loop spans 14 amino acids. The germline V and J ends were trimmed by 6 bases and 1 base, with 10 bases remaining between them. Germline CDR1 is MNHEY and CDR2 is SMNVEV (reference sequence). The CDR3 nucleotides read TGTGCCAGCAGAATAGGGGGAAGCAATCAGCCCCAGCATTTT. It codes for CASRIGGSNQPQHF.

V and J are TRBV27 and TRBJ1-2, with a possible D match to TRBD1 (5 bases). Germline-derived CDR1 and CDR2 are MNHEY and SMNVEV (reference sequence). The CDR3 covers 15 residues. Trimming removed 5 bases at V and 3 bases at J, with 16 bases between. The CDR3 sequence: CASSPRGARDYGYTF. The CDR3 DNA follows: TGTGCCAGCAGTCCGCGTGGGGCCCGAGACTATGGCTACACCTTC.

The chain links TRBV4-2 to TRBJ1-3; TRBD1 is a possible D gene (6 bases). V was clipped by 3 bases and J by 4 bases, with 13 bases between them. There are 15 residues in the CDR3. Germline lookup yields CDR1 LGHNA and CDR2 YNFKEQ. DNA for the CDR3: TGTGCCAGCAGCCAGGCCGGGACACCAGGAAACACCATATATTTT. This sequence encodes CASSQAGTPGNTIYF.

This clonotype was detected only a few times. The genes are TRBV3-1 and TRBJ2-3; D gene ambiguous. This CDR3 comprises 16 residues. V dropped 0 bases and J dropped 0 bases, with 10 bases sitting between them. CDR1 and CDR2 from the germline V gene are LGHDT and YNNKEL (reference sequence). The DNA of the CDR3 is TGTGCCAGCAGCCAAGATCAGGTAGCTAGCACAGATACGCAGTATTTT. Residues: CASSQDQVASTDTQYF.

This clonotype was observed a few times. The V call is TRBV28, the J call TRBJ2-5, with 10 bases that match TRBD2. V shed 8 bases and J 5 bases; nucleotides not matched to a gene: 11. The CDR3 runs 15 residues. Germline assignment: CDR1 MDHEN and CDR2 SYDVKM. CDR3 loop: CASLPGLAVRETQYF. Written as DNA, the CDR3 is TGTGCCAGCCTTCCCGGACTAGCGGTTCGGGAGACCCAGTACTTC.

This clonotype was seen many times. The chain uses TRBV25-1 and TRBJ2-5; no reliable D call. Germline V gives CDR1 MGHDK, CDR2 SYGVNS. The germline V and J ends were trimmed by 1 base and 5 bases, with 14 bases remaining between them. CDR3 length equals 15 residues. CDR3 coding DNA: TGTGCCAGCAGTGAATTGGTTGGCAGCACGGAGACCCAGTACTTC. Translated, it gives CASSELVGSTETQYF.

The V call is TRBV5-1, the J call TRBJ1-1; 7 bases match TRBD1. The CDR3 is made up of 15 amino acids. The ends lost 4 bases at V and 2 bases at J; junction bases unmatched: 8. The germline CDR1 and CDR2 sequences are SGHRS and YFSETQ. This CDR3 reads CASSMGAGGNTEAFF. As DNA, the CDR3 is TGCGCCAGCAGCATGGGAGCAGGGGGAAACACTGAAGCTTTCTTT.

This chain uses TRBV9 with TRBJ2-3; 7 nucleotides match TRBD2. The CDR3 length is 16 residues. Trimming at V came to 0 bases and at J to 2 bases, leaving 6 bases not matched to a gene. From germline, CDR1 is SGDLS and CDR2 YYNGEE. In DNA form, the CDR3 reads TGTGCCAGCAGCGTAGAGCCAGCGGGGACCACAGATACGCAGTATTTT. Translated, it gives CASSVEPAGTTDTQYF.

There are a few counts of this clonotype. The CDR3 region is CASSRYRGTGAYEQYF. The CDR3 coding sequence is TGTGCCAGCAGCCGTTACCGGGGGACAGGAGCCTACGAGCAGTACTTC. The V and J genes are TRBV11-2 and TRBJ2-7; 8 positions match TRBD1. This CDR3 is built from 16 residues. CDR1 and CDR2 (germline): SGHAT, FQNNGV. The V segment lost 5 bases and the J segment 2 bases; nucleotides outside the gene matches: 11.

This clonotype was recorded at least ten times. The rearrangement links TRBV12-3 or TRBV12-4 to TRBJ2-1; no reliable D call. Between the trimmed V and J ends, which lost 3 bases and 8 bases, there was a span of 5 bases. The CDR3 runs 11 residues. For the CDR3, the DNA is TGTGCCAGCAGTTTTTCCTATGAGCAGTTCTTC. Amino acids: CASSFSYEQFF.

The chain has TRBV28 and TRBJ2-1; D not certain. The CDR3 is 16 amino acids. V lost 6 bases, J lost 8 bases, and 23 bases lay in between. CDR1 is MDHEN and CDR2 is SYDVKM in the germline V gene. The CDR3 loop is CASSWTDPGRSDEQFF. CDR3 nucleotide sequence: TGTGCCAGCAGCTGGACGGATCCGGGCCGGAGCGATGAGCAGTTCTTC.

The chain uses TRBV15 and TRBJ2-1, with 9 bases that match TRBD1. CDR3 length: 15 residues. Germline lookup yields CDR1 LNHNV and CDR2 YYDKDF (reference sequence). Trimming removed 6 bases from V and 5 bases from J; junction bases left unmatched: 8. The CDR3 is CATRDRDRVDNEQFF. CDR3 bases: TGTGCCACCAGGGACCGGGACAGGGTCGACAATGAGCAGTTCTTC.

Ten or more counts support this clonotype. In DNA, the CDR3 is TGTGCCAGCAGTCTACCGGGACTGGGCACCGGGGAGCTGTTTTTT. Protein sequence: CASSLPGLGTGELFF. J is TRBJ2-2 and V is TRBV12-3 or TRBV12-4, with D possibly being TRBD2 (6 bases). The CDR3 is 15 residues long. The germline V and J ends were trimmed by 5 bases and 4 bases, with 14 bases remaining between them.

The J gene is TRBJ2-2, the V gene TRBV11-3, with 11 bases aligning to TRBD2. Germline assignment: CDR1 SGHNT and CDR2 YENEEA. The ends lost 4 bases at V and 5 bases at J; junction bases unmatched: 9. The CDR3 extends over 17 amino acids. This CDR3 is CASSSPVAGGSTGELFF. In nucleotides, the CDR3 is TGTGCCAGCAGCTCCCCGGTAGCGGGAGGGTCTACCGGGGAGCTGTTTTTT. The full variable domain, its missing parts supplied by reference TRBV11-3 and TRBJ2-2, is EAGVVQSPRYKIIEKKQPVAFWCNPISGHNTLYWYLQNLGQGPELLIRYENEEAVDDSQLPKDRFSAERLKGVDSTLKIQPAELGDSAVYLCASSSPVAGGSTGELFFGEGSRLTVL.

The chain joins TRBV4-1 to TRBJ2-7; 7 bases line up with TRBD2. Per the germline V gene, CDR1 is MGHRA and CDR2 is YSYEKL. The CDR3 extends over 13 amino acids. V gave up 6 bases and J gave up 3 bases; unmatched junction bases: 5. The CDR3 region has the DNA TGCGCCAGCAGTCTCCGGGGGGACTACGAGCAGTACTTC. Encoded protein: CASSLRGDYEQYF.

The chain carries TRBV14 and TRBJ2-1, with 9 bases identical to TRBD2. The CDR3 runs to 13 residues. CDR1 SGHDN and CDR2 FVKESK come from the germline V gene. J was trimmed by 6 bases and V by 7 bases; bases with no gene match: 4. This CDR3 is CASKSSGTNEQFF. Here the CDR3 DNA reads TGTGCCAGCAAGTCTAGCGGGACCAATGAGCAGTTCTTC.

The rearrangement links TRBV6-5 to TRBJ1-6, with 8 bases that match TRBD1. Germline CDR1 MNHEY, CDR2 SVGAGI. Trimming took 2 bases from V and 10 from J; bases not matched to a gene: 7. This CDR3 has 15 amino acids. CDR3: CASSYPTGEKSPLHF. DNA for the CDR3: TGTGCCAGCAGTTACCCGACAGGGGAAAAGTCACCCCTCCACTTT.

V usage is TRBV6-5 and J usage is TRBJ2-7; TRBD1 matches at 9 bases. The junction had 11 bases not matched to a gene; V was cut back by 4 bases and J by 4 bases. The germline CDR1 and CDR2 sequences are MNHEY and SVGAGI. The CDR3 is 16 amino acids. CDR3 amino acids: CASSSRITGGLYEQYV. CDR3 DNA: TGTGCCAGCAGTTCTCGGATTACAGGGGGCCTTTACGAGCAGTACGTC.

The chain has TRBV3-1 and TRBJ2-7; D unclear. This CDR3 is 13 amino acids long. CDR1 is LGHDT, CDR2 YNNKEL, per germline (reference sequence). V lost 2 bases and J lost 9, with 14 bases in between. The CDR3 nucleotides read TGTGCCAGCAGCCAATTTGGCGGACCGACGCAGTACTTC. This translates into CASSQFGGPTQYF.

The V gene is TRBV9, the J gene TRBJ2-1, with 8 positions matching TRBD2. The CDR3 length is 15 residues. Germline-derived CDR1 and CDR2 are SGDLS and YYNGEE. Trimming at V came to 0 bases and at J to 7 bases, leaving 6 bases not matched to a gene. The CDR3 DNA reads as TGTGCCAGCAGCGTAGCAGCGGGAGCCGAAAATGAGCAGTTCTTC. It translates to CASSVAAGAENEQFF.

The rearrangement joins TRBV27 to TRBJ2-1, with 11 bases that match TRBD2. From germline, CDR1 is MNHEY and CDR2 SMNVEV (reference sequence). Trimming cost V 0 bases and J 3 bases; bases outside gene matches: 4. The CDR3 has 17 amino acids. The CDR3 DNA reads as TGTGCCAGCAGTTTATCGCTAGCGGGGGGACTCTACAATGAGCAGTTCTTC. It yields the protein CASSLSLAGGLYNEQFF.

This rearrangement joins TRBV12-3 or TRBV12-4 to TRBJ1-5, with D possibly being TRBD1 (6 bases). V lost 2 bases to trimming and J lost 4 bases, with 9 bases between them. There are 14 residues in the CDR3. The CDR3 bases are TGTGCCAGCAGTTTAAAAGGGGGGAATCAGCCCCAGCATTTT. Translated, it gives CASSLKGGNQPQHF.

This clonotype was counted only a few times. The chain links TRBV20-1 to TRBJ2-7, with 8 bases fitting TRBD1. This CDR3 spans 17 amino acids. CDR1 DFQATT and CDR2 SNEGSKA come from the germline V gene (reference sequence). V shed 0 bases, J shed 2 bases, and the junction held 12 bases outside the gene matches. The CDR3 nucleotides read TGCAGTGCTAGAGACGAGACCGACAGGGGTCTTGCCTACGAGCAGTACTTC. This encodes CSARDETDRGLAYEQYF.

Only a few counts were recorded for this clonotype. The rearrangement uses TRBV7-9 and TRBJ1-2; unclear D gene. The CDR3 is 15 residues long. Trimming took off 0 bases at V and 4 bases at J, with 12 bases between the two ends. Per germline, CDR1 SEHNR and CDR2 FQNEAQ (reference sequence). The CDR3 DNA reads as TGTGCCAGCAGCTTAGCGAACCAGGAGATCTATGGCTACACCTTC. Protein sequence: CASSLANQEIYGYTF.

This clonotype was detected a few times. CDR3 region: CASSSTGSSGANVLTF. The DNA for the CDR3 is TGCGCCAGCAGCTCTACAGGGTCCTCTGGGGCCAACGTCCTGACTTTC. The chain recombines TRBV5-1 with TRBJ2-6; possible D gene TRBD1, 6 bases. The CDR3 contains 16 residues. The germline CDR1 and CDR2 sequences are SGHRS and YFSETQ. V shed 3 bases and J shed 0 bases, with 10 bases lying between them.

This chain links TRBV11-2 with TRBJ2-1, with 11 bases matching TRBD2. Looked up from germline, CDR1 is SGHAT and CDR2 is FQNNGV. V lost 7 bases and J lost 5; bases outside the gene matches: 10. The CDR3 covers 16 residues. The CDR3 here is CASNQLAGGRHNEQFF. The CDR3, as DNA: TGTGCCAGCAACCAATTAGCGGGAGGGCGGCACAATGAGCAGTTCTTC.

The rearrangement uses TRBV18 and TRBJ2-1; no clear D. The CDR3 runs 14 residues. V lost 2 bases to trimming and J lost 7 bases, with 12 bases between them. CDR1 is KGHSH and CDR2 is LQKENI in the germline V gene. CDR3 nucleotide sequence: TGTGCCAGCTCACCAACGACTGGGGAAAATGAGCAGTTCTTC. Protein product: CASSPTTGENEQFF. Full variable domain (rest looked up from reference TRBV18 and TRBJ2-1): NAGVMQNPRHLVRRRGQEARLRCSPMKGHSHVYWYRQLPEEGLKFMVYLQKENIIDESGMPKERFSAEFPKEGPSILRIQQVVRGDSAAYFCASSPTTGENEQFFGPGTRLTVL.